This entry lists 22 T cell receptor beta chains sequenced from one sample in a study of cytomegalovirus exposure and HLA in healthy donors. The PCR used 60 Vbeta and 13 Jbeta primers. Sequencing was performed with immunoSEQ multiplex PCR; in TCRdb, only in-frame clones are kept and a portion is missing. This sample carries some 120,000 clones, around 84% of them seen once, and the ten largest clones take 5.5% to 8%. Sequencing was performed on PBMCs. Receptors were obtained from a woman in her forties in good health and CMV-seronegative.

The V gene is TRBV2, the J gene TRBJ2-3, with 14 bases that match TRBD2. The germline CDR1 and CDR2 sequences are SNHLY and FYNNEI. The CDR3 sequence is 17 residues long. V lost 2 bases, J lost 10 bases, and 11 bases stayed unmatched. The CDR3 region has the DNA TGTGCCAGCAGTGAACCGCGGGGACTAGCGGGAGTGGGTTCGCAGTATTTT. Its translation: CASSEPRGLAGVGSQYF.

The rearrangement uses TRBV7-9 and TRBJ2-7, with 16 bases lining up with TRBD2. V lost 5 bases and J lost 4; bases outside the gene matches: 11. There are 18 residues in the CDR3. Germline assignment: CDR1 SEHNR and CDR2 FQNEAQ (reference sequence). The CDR3 DNA is TGTGCCAGCAGCCAGGGACTAGCGGGAGGGCCCGCCGGTTACGAGCAGTACTTC. This codes for CASSQGLAGGPAGYEQYF.

The chain employs TRBV28 and TRBJ2-6, with D unresolved. The germline CDR1 and CDR2 sequences are MDHEN and SYDVKM. Trimming removed 5 bases from V and 0 bases from J, with 5 bases in between. The CDR3 loop spans 14 amino acids. This CDR3 reads CASSQDSGANVLTF. The CDR3 coding sequence is TGTGCCAGCAGTCAGGACTCTGGGGCCAACGTCCTGACTTTC.

The sample holds one count of this clone. Within the sample, other DNA sequences also encode this same CDR3. This sequence joins TRBV5-6 and TRBJ2-7, with D tentatively TRBD2 (6 bases). With 2 bases removed from V and 5 bases from J, the gap between germline ends came to 14 bases. Looked up from germline, CDR1 is SGHDT and CDR2 is YYEEEE. There are 14 residues in the CDR3. This chain's CDR3 is CASSFRRAVDEQYF. For the CDR3, the DNA is TGTGCCAGCAGCTTTCGGAGGGCTGTCGACGAGCAGTACTTC.

The J gene is TRBJ1-1, the V gene TRBV5-1; a possible D gene is TRBD1 (6 bases). CDR1 is SGHRS and CDR2 is YFSETQ in the germline V gene. V was cut by 7 bases and J by 4 bases, with 17 bases left in between. The length of the CDR3 is 14 residues. CDR3 sequence: CASAVQGFGTEAFF. The DNA of the CDR3 is TGCGCCAGCGCGGTTCAGGGGTTTGGCACTGAAGCTTTCTTT.

The V and J genes are TRBV7-9 and TRBJ2-1; no firm D call. Trimming shortened V by 5 bases and J by 3 bases, and 5 bases separated the two germline ends. The germline CDR1 and CDR2 sequences are SEHNR and FQNEAQ (reference sequence). The CDR3 consists of 12 residues. CDR3 DNA sequence: TGTGCCAGCAGCGCTAGCTACAATGAGCAGTTCTTC. Protein sequence: CASSASYNEQFF.

The CDR3 protein is CAISESAGVSYNEQFF. The CDR3 nucleotides read TGTGCCATCAGTGAGTCGGCGGGTGTCTCCTACAATGAGCAGTTCTTC. V is TRBV10-3 and J is TRBJ2-1; TRBD2 might be the D (5 bases). With 0 bases removed from V and 0 bases from J, the gap between germline ends came to 9 bases. The CDR3 has 16 amino acids. Germline-derived CDR1 and CDR2 are ENHRY and SYGVKD.

V gene TRBV6-1 combines with J gene TRBJ2-3, with 11 bases lining up with TRBD1. The CDR3 extends over 14 amino acids. Germline V CDR1 and CDR2: MNHNS, SASEGT. V lost 7 bases, J lost 4 bases, and 4 bases stayed unmatched. As DNA, the CDR3 is TGTGCCAGCAAAACGGACAGGGGGCCAGATACGCAGTATTTT. Its protein product is CASKTDRGPDTQYF.

J is TRBJ1-4 and V is TRBV6-4, with D possibly TRBD1 on 5 matching bases. Trimming left V 6 bases short and J 9 bases short, with 20 bases between. The CDR3 totals 15 residues. Germline loops: CDR1 MRHNA, CDR2 SNTAGT. CDR3 coding DNA: TGTGCCAGCAGCCCGCCCAAGGGGCCCGGGCAAAAACTGTTTTTT. This codes for CASSPPKGPGQKLFF.

In regard to this clone: Other nucleotide sequences in the sample specify the same CDR3. The V and J genes are TRBV18 and TRBJ1-4, with 7 bases fitting TRBD1. The length of the CDR3 is 14 residues. Per the germline V gene, CDR1 is KGHSH and CDR2 is LQKENI. The junction had 4 bases not matched to a gene; V was cut back by 3 bases and J by 6 bases. CDR3 DNA: TGTGCCAGCTCACCTGGGCAGGGGGATGAAAAACTGTTTTTT. Its protein is CASSPGQGDEKLFF.

The sample holds a few counts of this clone. The chain employs TRBV6-6 and TRBJ1-1; D ambiguous. Trimming took off 4 bases at V and 1 base at J, with 7 bases between the two ends. CDR1 and CDR2 (germline): MNHNY, SVGAGI (reference sequence). There are 13 residues in the CDR3. CDR3 amino acids: CASSWYGNTEAFF. CDR3 nucleotides: TGTGCCAGCAGTTGGTACGGGAACACTGAAGCTTTCTTT.

J is TRBJ2-5 and V is TRBV19, with D perhaps TRBD2 (5 bases). The DNA end lines up better with TRBJ2-7; the J call may be wrong. The length of the CDR3 is 12 residues. Germline V lookup: CDR1 LNHDA, CDR2 SQIVND (reference sequence). The CDR3 nucleotides are TGTGCCAGTAGCGAGGGAGCGTACGAGCAGTACTTC. It is translated as CASSEGAYEQYF.

The V call is TRBV21-1, the J call TRBJ2-7; the tabulated D call, TRBD1, remains unverified against the DNA. TRBV21-1 is termed a pseudogene. The CDR3 is 14 amino acids. CDR3 region: CASTPGTGGNEQYF. As DNA, the CDR3 is TGTGCCAGCACTCCCGGGACAGGGGGCAACGAGCAGTACTTC.

J is TRBJ2-1 and V is TRBV6-5; 11 bases are shared with TRBD2. Germline lookup yields CDR1 MNHEY and CDR2 SVGAGI. The CDR3 runs 15 residues. J was trimmed by 4 bases and V by 5 bases; bases with no gene match: 4. The CDR3 region has the DNA TGTGCCAGCAGTCGGGGGACTAGCGGTTACAATGAGCAGTTCTTC. Its protein product is CASSRGTSGYNEQFF.

The J gene is TRBJ2-1, the V gene TRBV5-1; 7 bases are a match to TRBD2. CDR1 and CDR2 (germline): SGHRS, YFSETQ. The CDR3 runs 16 residues. V lost 0 bases to trimming and J lost 3 bases; unmatched junction nucleotides: 6. CDR3 sequence reads: CASSLAISGGYNEQFF. The CDR3 DNA follows: TGCGCCAGCAGCTTGGCAATATCGGGAGGCTACAATGAGCAGTTCTTC.

The rearrangement joins TRBV19 to TRBJ2-7; 8 positions match TRBD2. V was clipped by 5 bases and J by 2 bases; unmatched bases: 5. This CDR3 is 14 amino acids long. Looked up from germline, CDR1 is LNHDA and CDR2 is SQIVND (reference sequence). The CDR3 region has the DNA TGTGCCAGTAGTGTACCGGGACTAGCCTACGAGCAGTACTTC. Its protein is CASSVPGLAYEQYF.

The chain recombines TRBV7-6 with TRBJ2-1, with 7 bases matching TRBD2. The CDR3 has 11 amino acids. V was pared by 5 bases and J by 10 bases, with 2 bases of the junction left unmatched. The germline gives CDR1 SGHVS, CDR2 FNYEAQ. DNA for the CDR3: TGTGCCAGCAGCACCGGGGGGGAGCAGTTCTTC. Amino acids: CASSTGGEQFF.

The chain recombines TRBV19 with TRBJ2-1, with 8 bases identical to TRBD2. After removal of 3 bases from V and 6 bases from J, the junction contained 10 bases not matched to a gene. From germline, CDR1 is LNHDA and CDR2 SQIVND (reference sequence). The CDR3 is 16 residues long. The CDR3 region is CASSIRVERELNEQFF. CDR3 DNA: TGTGCCAGTAGTATCCGGGTTGAGCGGGAGCTCAATGAGCAGTTCTTC.

This clone has more than one count but fewer than ten. The chain carries TRBV29-1 and TRBJ2-7; tentatively, D is TRBD2 (6 bases). The CDR3 is made up of 13 amino acids. V was cut by 7 bases and J by 2 bases, with 15 bases left in between. Germline lookup yields CDR1 SQVTM and CDR2 ANQGSEA. CDR3 nucleotide sequence: TGCAGCGGGCGGGACCCCACTACCTACGAGCAGTACTTC. Its translation: CSGRDPTTYEQYF.

This clone is a singleton in its sample. The rearrangement joins TRBV28 to TRBJ2-7; 8 bases agree with TRBD2. The germline gives CDR1 MDHEN, CDR2 SYDVKM. The CDR3 is made up of 14 amino acids. The V segment lost 6 bases and the J segment 5 bases; nucleotides outside the gene matches: 9. The CDR3, as DNA: TGTGCCAGCAGCAACTTAATGCGGGAGGACGAGCAGTACTTC. Encoded protein: CASSNLMREDEQYF.

The rearrangement uses TRBV15 and TRBJ1-1, with 7 positions matching TRBD1. The CDR3 is 14 residues long. Per the germline V gene, CDR1 is LNHNV and CDR2 is YYDKDF (reference sequence). With 0 bases clipped from V and 3 bases from J, the junction kept 1 base outside the gene matches. CDR3 DNA sequence: TGTGCCACCAGCAGAGATAGGGGGCACACTGAAGCTTTCTTT. It yields the protein CATSRDRGHTEAFF.

The chain employs TRBV18 and TRBJ1-1; D not certain. The CDR3 sequence is 13 residues long. The germline CDR1 and CDR2 sequences are KGHSH and LQKENI. V dropped 1 base and J dropped 4 bases, with 7 bases sitting between them. The CDR3 protein is CASSPQKSTEAFF. DNA for the CDR3: TGTGCCAGCTCACCACAAAAGAGCACTGAAGCTTTCTTT.